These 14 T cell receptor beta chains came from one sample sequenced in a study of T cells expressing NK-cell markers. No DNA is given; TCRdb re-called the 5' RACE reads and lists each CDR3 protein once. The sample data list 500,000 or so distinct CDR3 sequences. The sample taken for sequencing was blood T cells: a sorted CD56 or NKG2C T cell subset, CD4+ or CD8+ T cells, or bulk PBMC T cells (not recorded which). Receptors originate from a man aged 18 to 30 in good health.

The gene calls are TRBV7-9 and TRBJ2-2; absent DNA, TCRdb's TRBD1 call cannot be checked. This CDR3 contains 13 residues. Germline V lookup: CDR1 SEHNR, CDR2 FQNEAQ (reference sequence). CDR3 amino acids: CASATGNTGELFF.

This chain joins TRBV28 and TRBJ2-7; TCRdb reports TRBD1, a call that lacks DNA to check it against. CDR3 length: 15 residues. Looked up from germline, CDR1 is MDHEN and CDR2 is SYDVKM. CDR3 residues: CASRPTGGASYEQYF.

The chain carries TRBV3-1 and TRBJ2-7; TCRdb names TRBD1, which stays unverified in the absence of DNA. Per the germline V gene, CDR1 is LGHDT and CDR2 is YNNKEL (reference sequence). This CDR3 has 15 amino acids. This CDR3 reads CASSQEWTVSYEQYF.

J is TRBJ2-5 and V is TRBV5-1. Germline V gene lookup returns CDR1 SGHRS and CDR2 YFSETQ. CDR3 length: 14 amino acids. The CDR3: CASSLAEGVKTQYF.

The CDR3 sequence: CASSPLFVWRGSTYNEQFF. The chain carries TRBV7-8 and TRBJ2-1; lacking DNA, the TRBD2 call made by TCRdb goes unchecked. Germline lookup yields CDR1 SGHVS and CDR2 FQNEAQ. The CDR3 loop spans 19 amino acids.

CDR3 loop: CASSSSPRGQGEETQYF. The J gene is TRBJ2-5, the V gene TRBV7-2; TCRdb's D gene call, TRBD1, goes unchecked for lack of DNA. Germline-derived CDR1 and CDR2 are SGHTA and FQGNSA. The CDR3 is 17 residues long. Full variable domain (outside the CDR3, taken from reference TRBV7-2 and TRBJ2-5): GAGVSQSPSNKVTEKGKDVELRCDPISGHTALYWYRQSLGQGLEFLIYFQGNSAPDKSGLPSDRFSAERTGGSVSTLTIQRTQQEDSAVYLCASSSSPRGQGEETQYFGPGTRLLVL.

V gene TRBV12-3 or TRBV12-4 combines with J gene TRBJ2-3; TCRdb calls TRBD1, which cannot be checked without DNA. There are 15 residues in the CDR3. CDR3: CASRPLGLPGDTQYF.

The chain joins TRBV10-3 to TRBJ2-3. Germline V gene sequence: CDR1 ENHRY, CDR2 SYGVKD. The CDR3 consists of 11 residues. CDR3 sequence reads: CAIAVPDTQYF.

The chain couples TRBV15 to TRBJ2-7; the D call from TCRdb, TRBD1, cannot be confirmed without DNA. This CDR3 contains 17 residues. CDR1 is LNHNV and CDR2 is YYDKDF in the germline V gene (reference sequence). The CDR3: CATSRDGGLDTTYEQYF.

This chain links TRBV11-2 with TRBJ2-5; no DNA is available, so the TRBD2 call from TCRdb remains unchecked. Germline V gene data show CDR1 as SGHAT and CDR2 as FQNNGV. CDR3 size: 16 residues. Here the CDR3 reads CASRLTQRGYQETQYF. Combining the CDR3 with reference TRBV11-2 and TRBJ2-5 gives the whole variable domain EAGVAQSPRYKIIEKRQSVAFWCNPISGHATLYWYQQILGQGPKLLIQFQNNGVVDDSQLPKDRFSAERLKGVDSTLKIQPAKLEDSAVYLCASRLTQRGYQETQYFGPGTRLLVL.

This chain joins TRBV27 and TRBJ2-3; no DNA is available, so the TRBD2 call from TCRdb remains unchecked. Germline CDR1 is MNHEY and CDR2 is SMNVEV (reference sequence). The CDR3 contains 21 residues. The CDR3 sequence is CASSLGPVATGLAVTTDTQYF.

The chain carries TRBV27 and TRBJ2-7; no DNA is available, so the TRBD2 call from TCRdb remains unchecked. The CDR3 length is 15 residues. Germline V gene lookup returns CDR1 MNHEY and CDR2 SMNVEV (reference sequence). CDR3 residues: CASSSRLAGNYEQYF.

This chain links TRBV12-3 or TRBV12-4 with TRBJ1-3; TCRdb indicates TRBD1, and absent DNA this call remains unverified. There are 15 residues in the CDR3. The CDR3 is CASSRTGGRGNTIYF.

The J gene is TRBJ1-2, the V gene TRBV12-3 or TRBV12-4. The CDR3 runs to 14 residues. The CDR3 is CASRESRGYQGYTF.